This is a list of T cell receptor beta chains from one sample in a study of shared clonotypes between healthy human individuals. Sequencing used immunoSEQ multiplex PCR; TCRdb keeps in-frame clones, though not all of them. Of some 2 million clones in the sample, around 96% were seen once. Sequenced sample: naive CD8+ T cells sorted from blood. The receptors derive from a man aged 18 to 30 in good health. Each CDR3 is given with its conserved first and last residue. A D gene is named only where the DNA matches it firmly.

j_call: TRBJ2-3
v_call: TRBV7-9
d_call: -
cdr3_aa: CASSLISAVQGLRPDTQYF

j_call: TRBJ2-7
v_call: TRBV10-3
d_call: -
cdr3_aa: CAISDLDTYEQYF

j_call: TRBJ1-1
v_call: TRBV4-2
d_call: -
cdr3_aa: CASSQYQGPTEAFF

j_call: TRBJ2-7
v_call: TRBV13
d_call: -
cdr3_aa: CASSLRDSYEQYF

j_call: TRBJ1-1
v_call: TRBV2
d_call: TRBD1
cdr3_aa: CASSGRQGAHTEAFF

j_call: TRBJ2-5
v_call: TRBV7-9
d_call: TRBD2
cdr3_aa: CASSLPSGAQETQYF

j_call: TRBJ2-7
v_call: TRBV11-2
d_call: TRBD2
cdr3_aa: CASSFGGSGRSYEQYF

j_call: TRBJ1-5
v_call: TRBV11-2
d_call: -
cdr3_aa: CASSASPASNQPQHF

j_call: TRBJ2-7
v_call: TRBV2
d_call: TRBD2
cdr3_aa: CASSLLAGPYEQYF

j_call: TRBJ2-5
v_call: TRBV7-2
d_call: -
cdr3_aa: CASGGFLETQYF

j_call: TRBJ2-3
v_call: TRBV7-9
d_call: -
cdr3_aa: CASSPGGTDTQYF

j_call: TRBJ1-5
v_call: TRBV28
d_call: -
cdr3_aa: CASSTRVSNQPQHF

j_call: TRBJ2-7
v_call: TRBV7-9
d_call: -
cdr3_aa: CASNEGGYEQYF

j_call: TRBJ2-7
v_call: TRBV2
d_call: -
cdr3_aa: CASSPGQNDEQYF

j_call: TRBJ2-1
v_call: TRBV2
d_call: TRBD2
cdr3_aa: CAFRGSGTPNEQFF

j_call: TRBJ2-7
v_call: TRBV11-2
d_call: TRBD2
cdr3_aa: CASSWAGGPYEQYF

j_call: TRBJ2-3
v_call: TRBV13
d_call: -
cdr3_aa: CASSLLTDTQYF

j_call: TRBJ2-7
v_call: TRBV30
d_call: -
cdr3_aa: CAWSSGATYEQYF

j_call: TRBJ2-1
v_call: TRBV7-9
d_call: -
cdr3_aa: CASRPPGANPSYNEQFF

j_call: TRBJ2-7
v_call: TRBV5-1
d_call: TRBD1
cdr3_aa: CASSMTGEALLRSYEQYF

j_call: TRBJ2-3
v_call: TRBV30
d_call: TRBD2
cdr3_aa: CAWGTSGDTQYF

j_call: TRBJ2-7
v_call: TRBV9
d_call: TRBD1
cdr3_aa: CASSVAGQGYEQYF

j_call: TRBJ2-2
v_call: TRBV7-9
d_call: TRBD2
cdr3_aa: CASSYLPLAGLNTGELFF

j_call: TRBJ2-1
v_call: TRBV28
d_call: TRBD1
cdr3_aa: CASSPRTGVHGEQFF

j_call: TRBJ2-7
v_call: TRBV5-1
d_call: -
cdr3_aa: CASSWGRDEQYF

j_call: TRBJ2-7
v_call: TRBV18
d_call: -
cdr3_aa: CASSQSGLGSYEQYF

j_call: TRBJ2-7
v_call: TRBV27
d_call: TRBD1
cdr3_aa: CASSQSYGTGVSYEQYF

j_call: TRBJ2-1
v_call: TRBV5-4
d_call: -
cdr3_aa: CASSFIVDEQFF

j_call: TRBJ1-1
v_call: TRBV7-9
d_call: -
cdr3_aa: CASSFKDSPEAFF

j_call: TRBJ1-5
v_call: TRBV9
d_call: -
cdr3_aa: CASSLGGGGGNQPQHF

j_call: TRBJ2-5
v_call: TRBV5-8
d_call: -
cdr3_aa: CASSYRVAAETQYF

j_call: TRBJ2-7
v_call: TRBV27
d_call: TRBD1
cdr3_aa: CASSGTALTGEYEQYF

j_call: TRBJ2-7
v_call: TRBV28
d_call: TRBD1
cdr3_aa: CASSQGRGYSYEQYF

j_call: TRBJ2-2
v_call: TRBV7-9
d_call: -
cdr3_aa: CASSLERSTGELFF

j_call: TRBJ2-1
v_call: TRBV4-1
d_call: -
cdr3_aa: CASSPSWGEQFF

j_call: TRBJ2-1
v_call: TRBV6-5
d_call: -
cdr3_aa: CASSYTGAHYNEQFF

j_call: TRBJ2-5
v_call: TRBV30
d_call: -
cdr3_aa: CAWNDGGIQETQYF

j_call: TRBJ2-3
v_call: TRBV13
d_call: -
cdr3_aa: CASSLVQRASSTDTQYF

j_call: TRBJ1-4
v_call: TRBV6-6
d_call: TRBD1
cdr3_aa: CASSPWTGSAEKLFF

j_call: TRBJ1-3
v_call: TRBV13
d_call: TRBD1
cdr3_aa: CASSFFTTGDPLSGNTIYF

j_call: TRBJ2-3
v_call: TRBV7-8
d_call: TRBD2
cdr3_aa: CASSLARREVSTDTQYF

j_call: TRBJ1-4
v_call: TRBV11-2
d_call: -
cdr3_aa: CASSLEWGLEKLFF

j_call: TRBJ2-3
v_call: TRBV27
d_call: TRBD2
cdr3_aa: CASSSVATSGSVDTQYF

j_call: TRBJ2-7
v_call: TRBV4-1
d_call: -
cdr3_aa: CASSLTGGDEQYF

j_call: TRBJ2-1
v_call: TRBV7-9
d_call: -
cdr3_aa: CASSLRQGNNEQFF

j_call: TRBJ2-1
v_call: TRBV7-9
d_call: TRBD2
cdr3_aa: CASSLASGRHNEQFF

j_call: TRBJ2-7
v_call: TRBV7-3
d_call: -
cdr3_aa: CASSLTGPSYEQYF

j_call: TRBJ2-7
v_call: TRBV5-1
d_call: TRBD2
cdr3_aa: CASSPGLAGGEQYF

j_call: TRBJ2-1
v_call: TRBV7-9
d_call: TRBD2
cdr3_aa: CASSGRESNEQFF

j_call: TRBJ2-7
v_call: TRBV27
d_call: TRBD1
cdr3_aa: CASETWDRGLYEQYF

j_call: TRBJ1-1
v_call: TRBV28
d_call: -
cdr3_aa: CASSLYRGLDTEAFF

j_call: TRBJ1-4
v_call: TRBV4-1
d_call: TRBD1
cdr3_aa: CASSQRDRGLNEKLFF

j_call: TRBJ2-7
v_call: TRBV2
d_call: TRBD1
cdr3_aa: CATIKPGQDRSYEQYF

j_call: TRBJ1-3
v_call: TRBV7-4
d_call: TRBD1
cdr3_aa: CASSLPGQGNTIYF

j_call: TRBJ1-3
v_call: TRBV19
d_call: -
cdr3_aa: CASSVDENLGNTIYF

j_call: TRBJ2-7
v_call: TRBV4-1
d_call: TRBD1
cdr3_aa: CASSPAVTGDYEQYF

j_call: TRBJ1-2
v_call: TRBV6-1
d_call: -
cdr3_aa: CASSDLLPGYTF

j_call: TRBJ2-7
v_call: TRBV27
d_call: TRBD1
cdr3_aa: CASSITGGIAYEQYF